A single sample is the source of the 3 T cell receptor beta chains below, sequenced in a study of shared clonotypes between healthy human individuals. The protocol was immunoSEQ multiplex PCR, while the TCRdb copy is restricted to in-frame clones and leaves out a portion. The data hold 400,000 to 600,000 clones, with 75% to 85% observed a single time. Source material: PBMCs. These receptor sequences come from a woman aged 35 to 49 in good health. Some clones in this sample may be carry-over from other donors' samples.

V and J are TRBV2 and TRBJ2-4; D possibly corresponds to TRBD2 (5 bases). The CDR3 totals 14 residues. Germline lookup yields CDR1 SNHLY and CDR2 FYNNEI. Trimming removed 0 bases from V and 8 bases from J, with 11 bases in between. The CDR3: CASSEAVFGDIQYF. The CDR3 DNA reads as TGTGCCAGCAGTGAAGCAGTGTTCGGGGACATTCAGTACTTC.

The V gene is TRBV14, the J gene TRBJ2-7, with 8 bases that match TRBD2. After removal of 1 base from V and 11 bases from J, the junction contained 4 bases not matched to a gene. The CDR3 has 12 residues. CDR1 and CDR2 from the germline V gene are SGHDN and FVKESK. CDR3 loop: CASSQGVSGKYF. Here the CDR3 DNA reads TGTGCCAGCAGCCAAGGGGTTAGCGGGAAGTACTTC.

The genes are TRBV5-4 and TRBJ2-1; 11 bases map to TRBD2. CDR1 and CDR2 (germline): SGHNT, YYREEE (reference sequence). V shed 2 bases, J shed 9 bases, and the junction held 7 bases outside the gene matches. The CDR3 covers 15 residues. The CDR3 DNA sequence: TGTGCCAGCAGCTTAGGGCTACTAGCGGGAGTTGAGCAGTTCTTC. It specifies CASSLGLLAGVEQFF.